This T cell receptor beta chain appears in the sequencing data of a study of a mutant IDH1 vaccine in newly diagnosed glioma. Study background: Onset of vaccination occurred 4-6 weeks following radiotherapy alone, or with temozolomide cycles. Study outcomes and limitations: Changes in the top peripheral T cell clonotypes seemingly had no bearing on pseudoprogression.

Using immunoSEQ multiplex PCR, the repertoire was profiled, and TCRdb retains in-frame clones only, with some absent. The table records around 30,000 clones, around 80% of them present only once. V was pared by 6 bases and J by 0 bases, with 6 bases between. The germline V gene encodes CDR1 MNHNY and CDR2 SVGAGI (reference sequence). This CDR3 is built from 13 residues. As for this clone: Its antigen is undetermined.

Time point specified: week 35, safety follow-up. What each vaccine dose contained was 300 ug of mutant IDH1 20-mer peptide, accompanied by topical imiquimod. The receptor's source is a man aged 40-55 years with glioma. Some clones in this sample may be carry-over from other donors' samples. The sequenced sample was PBMCs, obtained from a glioma patient whose treatment included an IDH1 peptide vaccine. V is TRBV6-6 and J is TRBJ1-3, with D hard to call. The CDR3 loop is CASSGLSGNTIYF. For the CDR3, the DNA is TGTGCCAGCAGCGGCCTCTCTGGAAACACCATATATTTT.